The 22 T cell receptor beta chains listed next were all sequenced from one sample in a study of T cell changes during pregnancy in multiple sclerosis. Profiled with immunoSEQ multiplex PCR; TCRdb holds only in-frame clones, not every one. Here the sample spans tens of thousands of clones, roughly 90% being singletons. Specimen: CD4+ T cells from peripheral blood mononuclear cells, collected in the first trimester of pregnancy. These receptors were taken from a female donor in good health, enrolled as a control in a pregnancy study.

This sequence joins TRBV11-3 and TRBJ2-1; 7 nucleotides line up with TRBD2. CDR3 length equals 15 residues. The V gene's germline CDR1 is SGHNT and CDR2 YENEEA. V trimming: 1 base; J trimming: 4 bases; junction bases outside the gene matches: 4. The CDR3 DNA is TGTGCCAGCAGCTTAGGGGGCGGGGGTTACAATGAGCAGTTCTTC. It is translated as CASSLGGGGYNEQFF.

V usage is TRBV5-1 and J usage is TRBJ1-3; 7 positions match TRBD1. V lost 7 bases to trimming and J lost 0 bases; unmatched junction nucleotides: 4. CDR1 SGHRS and CDR2 YFSETQ come from the germline V gene. This CDR3 has 14 residues. CDR3 bases: TGCGCCAGCTCTCGGGACAGCTCTGGAAACACCATATATTTT. It yields the protein CASSRDSSGNTIYF.

The rearrangement links TRBV19 to TRBJ1-4; 7 positions agree with TRBD1. Looked up from germline, CDR1 is LNHDA and CDR2 is SQIVND (reference sequence). Trimming at V came to 4 bases and at J to 7 bases, leaving 3 bases not matched to a gene. This CDR3 comprises 13 residues. CDR3 loop: CASSKQGIEKLFF. The CDR3 DNA follows: TGTGCCAGTAGTAAACAGGGGATTGAAAAACTGTTTTTT.

This clone was seen a few times. This chain links TRBV5-4 with TRBJ1-6, with 7 bases aligning to TRBD1. V shed 3 bases, J shed 10 bases, and the junction held 13 bases outside the gene matches. In germline, CDR1 is SGHNT, CDR2 YYREEE (reference sequence). CDR3 length: 16 amino acids. The CDR3 loop reads CASSWRQGNVGSPLHF. The CDR3 DNA sequence: TGTGCCAGCAGCTGGAGACAGGGAAACGTCGGATCACCCCTCCACTTT. Full variable domain (remainder filled in from reference TRBV5-4 and TRBJ1-6): ETGVTQSPTHLIKTRGQQVTLRCSSQSGHNTVSWYQQALGQGPQFIFQYYREEENGRGNFPPRFSGLQFPNYSSELNVNALELDDSALYLCASSWRQGNVGSPLHFGNGTRLTVT.

This clone has a handful of counts. This chain connects TRBV30 to TRBJ1-1; TRBD1 might be the D (6 bases). Trimming removed 1 base at V and 10 bases at J, with 10 bases between. Germline-derived CDR1 and CDR2 are GTSNPN and SVGIG (reference sequence). CDR3 length: 11 amino acids. This CDR3 reads CAWSEGVRAFF. CDR3 nucleotides: TGTGCCTGGAGTGAGGGGGTTCGAGCTTTCTTT. Full variable domain (rest looked up from reference TRBV30 and TRBJ1-1): SQTIHQWPATLVQPVGSPLSLECTVEGTSNPNLYWYRQAAGRGLQLLFYSVGIGQISSEVPQNLSASRPQDRQFILSSKKLLLSDSGFYLCAWSEGVRAFFGQGTRLTVV.

The chain uses TRBV7-9 and TRBJ2-1; 8 bases align to TRBD2. Germline lookup yields CDR1 SEHNR and CDR2 FQNEAQ (reference sequence). V was clipped by 6 bases and J by 3 bases; unmatched bases: 10. This CDR3 has 16 residues. The CDR3 spells CASRQIAGIYYNEQFF. The CDR3 DNA is TGTGCCAGCAGACAAATAGCGGGGATTTACTACAATGAGCAGTTCTTC.

The rearrangement joins TRBV6-1 to TRBJ1-2; D remains ambiguous. The germline V gene encodes CDR1 MNHNS and CDR2 SASEGT. The CDR3 extends over 13 amino acids. Trimming took off 6 bases at V and 0 bases at J, with 8 bases between the two ends. The CDR3 loop is CASRHSSNYGYTF. CDR3 nucleotides: TGTGCCAGCAGACACAGCTCTAACTATGGCTACACCTTC.

The CDR3 DNA follows: TGTGCCAGTAGTCTTTCCTTGAACACTGAAGCTTTCTTT. Protein sequence: CASSLSLNTEAFF. V and J are TRBV19 and TRBJ1-1; D unclear. The germline V and J ends were trimmed by 5 bases and 0 bases, with 7 bases remaining between them. Germline CDR1 and CDR2: LNHDA and SQIVND (reference sequence). This CDR3 comprises 13 residues.

The rearrangement links TRBV28 to TRBJ1-1, with a tentative D call TRBD1 (6 bases). The CDR3 has 16 residues. Trimming cost V 5 bases and J 4 bases, with 20 bases left between them. Germline CDR1 reads MDHEN; CDR2 reads SYDVKM. In nucleotides, the CDR3 is TGTGCCAGCAGTATCTTTCAGGGGATCGTCGCCACTGAAGCTTTCTTT. Its translation: CASSIFQGIVATEAFF.

V and J are TRBV19 and TRBJ1-1; D is uncertain. V was clipped by 7 bases and J by 5 bases, with 17 bases between them. The CDR3 has 14 residues. Germline V gives CDR1 LNHDA, CDR2 SQIVND (reference sequence). The CDR3 sequence: CASNHLTRVTEAFF. The CDR3 nucleotides read TGTGCCAGTAACCACCTGACCCGGGTGACTGAAGCTTTCTTT.

The chain uses TRBV7-2 and TRBJ2-6, with 8 bases identical to TRBD2. CDR1 and CDR2 (germline): SGHTA, FQGNSA. Losses at the gene ends were 10 bases for V and 3 bases for J; bases not matched to a gene: 8. The CDR3 is 15 amino acids. CDR3 protein: CATPAGAFGANVLTF. CDR3 nucleotides: TGTGCCACCCCAGCGGGGGCTTTTGGGGCCAACGTCCTGACTTTC.

This rearrangement joins TRBV5-4 to TRBJ2-1, with TRBD2 matching 14 bases. Germline V gene sequence: CDR1 SGHNT, CDR2 YYREEE (reference sequence). The trim removed 0 bases at V and 0 bases at J, leaving 8 bases unmatched. There are 20 residues in the CDR3. The DNA of the CDR3 is TGTGCCAGCAGCTTGGATGGACTAGCGGGGGGCCGGGGCTCCTACAATGAGCAGTTCTTC. As protein: CASSLDGLAGGRGSYNEQFF. The full variable domain, in which reference TRBV5-4 and TRBJ2-1 provide the parts outside the CDR3, is ETGVTQSPTHLIKTRGQQVTLRCSSQSGHNTVSWYQQALGQGPQFIFQYYREEENGRGNFPPRFSGLQFPNYSSELNVNALELDDSALYLCASSLDGLAGGRGSYNEQFFGPGTRLTVL.

The chain carries TRBV11-1 and TRBJ2-7, with D possibly TRBD2 on 5 matching bases. Germline CDR1 is SGHAT and CDR2 is FQDESV (reference sequence). This CDR3 is built from 16 residues. V gave up 5 bases and J gave up 5 bases, with 22 bases separating them. The CDR3 nucleotides read TGTGCCAGCAGCCCACTAGACTTGCTTCGATCCAACGAGCAGTACTTC. This sequence encodes CASSPLDLLRSNEQYF.

This clone was detected once. V usage is TRBV28 and J usage is TRBJ2-5; 10 bases are shared with TRBD2. The CDR3 contains 15 residues. V was clipped by 7 bases and J by 1 base; unmatched bases: 6. Germline CDR1 is MDHEN and CDR2 is SYDVKM. The CDR3 DNA reads TGTGCCAGCAACGAACCTAGCGGGAGCCAAGAGACCCAGTACTTC. Its translation: CASNEPSGSQETQYF.

This rearrangement joins TRBV5-1 to TRBJ2-3, with 11 bases identical to TRBD2. Trimming took 4 bases from V and 2 from J; bases not matched to a gene: 6. In germline, CDR1 is SGHRS, CDR2 YFSETQ. The CDR3 covers 16 residues. CDR3 bases: TGCGCCAGCAGCCTCGGGACTAGCGGATACACAGATACGCAGTATTTT. Translated: CASSLGTSGYTDTQYF.

This clone has a single count. This rearrangement joins TRBV6-5 to TRBJ2-7, with TRBD2 matching over 7 bases. Germline V gives CDR1 MNHEY, CDR2 SVGAGI. This CDR3 is built from 16 residues. V lost 2 bases to trimming and J lost 5 bases; unmatched junction nucleotides: 12. CDR3 in amino acids: CASSYPHRGDGHEQYF. Written as DNA, the CDR3 is TGTGCCAGCAGTTACCCCCACCGGGGGGACGGCCACGAGCAGTACTTC.

The chain employs TRBV5-4 and TRBJ1-2; D call uncertain. Germline V gene lookup returns CDR1 SGHNT and CDR2 YYREEE (reference sequence). This CDR3 region has 13 residues. V was shortened by 0 bases and J by 4 bases, with 7 bases between the two germline ends. The CDR3 here is CASSLGASYGYTF. The CDR3, as DNA: TGTGCCAGCAGCTTGGGGGCCAGCTATGGCTACACCTTC. The full variable domain, rest sourced from reference TRBV5-4 and TRBJ1-2, is ETGVTQSPTHLIKTRGQQVTLRCSSQSGHNTVSWYQQALGQGPQFIFQYYREEENGRGNFPPRFSGLQFPNYSSELNVNALELDDSALYLCASSLGASYGYTFGSGTRLTVV.

The chain links TRBV2 to TRBJ1-1; D perhaps matches TRBD1 (6 bases). The CDR3 spans 15 residues. Deletions cut 4 bases from V and 1 base from J, with 13 bases between. The V gene's germline CDR1 is SNHLY and CDR2 FYNNEI. The chain's CDR3 is CASSALRGRNTEAFF. The CDR3 DNA follows: TGTGCCAGCAGTGCCCTCAGGGGTAGGAACACTGAAGCTTTCTTT.

V gene TRBV7-8 combines with J gene TRBJ2-3; 8 positions match TRBD2. Germline loops: CDR1 SGHVS, CDR2 FQNEAQ. Trimming at V came to 1 base and at J to 2 bases, leaving 2 bases not matched to a gene. CDR3 length equals 15 residues. The DNA of the CDR3 is TGTGCCAGCAGCTTAGTAGCGGGGTTCACAGATACGCAGTATTTT. As protein: CASSLVAGFTDTQYF.

The chain combines TRBV28 with TRBJ2-7, with D possibly matching TRBD2 (6 bases). The CDR3 loop spans 16 amino acids. Trimming pared 2 bases from V and 2 bases from J, leaving 16 bases between. Germline lookup yields CDR1 MDHEN and CDR2 SYDVKM. The CDR3 is CASSLGYHAGPYEQYF. The CDR3 DNA reads as TGTGCCAGCAGTTTAGGTTATCACGCGGGGCCCTACGAGCAGTACTTC.

The chain recombines TRBV18 with TRBJ2-3; TRBD1 matches 8 bases. The CDR3 has 15 amino acids. The germline gives CDR1 KGHSH, CDR2 LQKENI. The V gene end was trimmed by 3 bases and the J gene end by 5 bases; junction bases not matched to a gene: 7. The CDR3 loop reads CASSPRTGSKDTQYF. CDR3 in DNA: TGTGCCAGCTCACCGAGGACAGGGAGTAAAGATACGCAGTATTTT. The full variable domain, rest sourced from reference TRBV18 and TRBJ2-3, is NAGVMQNPRHLVRRRGQEARLRCSPMKGHSHVYWYRQLPEEGLKFMVYLQKENIIDESGMPKERFSAEFPKEGPSILRIQQVVRGDSAAYFCASSPRTGSKDTQYFGPGTRLTVL.

The CDR3 nucleotides read TGTGCCAGCAGTTACCCCAGGCCCGGGGCACCCCTCCACTTT. Translating gives CASSYPRPGAPLHF. This chain joins TRBV6-5 and TRBJ1-6, with no clear D. The CDR3 runs to 14 residues. V was clipped by 2 bases and J by 11 bases, with 13 bases between them. Germline CDR1 and CDR2: MNHEY and SVGAGI.